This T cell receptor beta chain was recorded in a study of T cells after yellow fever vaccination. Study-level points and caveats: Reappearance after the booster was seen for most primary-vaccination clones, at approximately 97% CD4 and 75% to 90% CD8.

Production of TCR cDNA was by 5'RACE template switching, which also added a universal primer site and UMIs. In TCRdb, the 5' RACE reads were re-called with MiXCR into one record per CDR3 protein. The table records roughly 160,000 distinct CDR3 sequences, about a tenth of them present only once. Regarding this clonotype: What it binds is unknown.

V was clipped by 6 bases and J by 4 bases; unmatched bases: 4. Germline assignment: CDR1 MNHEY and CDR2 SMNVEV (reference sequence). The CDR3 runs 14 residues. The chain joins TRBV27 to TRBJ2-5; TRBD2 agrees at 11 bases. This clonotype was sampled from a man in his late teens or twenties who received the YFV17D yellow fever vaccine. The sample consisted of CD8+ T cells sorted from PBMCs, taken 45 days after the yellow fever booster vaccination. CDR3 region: CASRGLAGLETQYF. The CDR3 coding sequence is TGTGCCAGCAGAGGACTAGCGGGTCTAGAGACCCAGTACTTC.